This T cell receptor (beta chain) was observed in a study of blood T cells in healthy people across ages. With respect to this clonotype: The antigen is undetermined.

The use of a sample-barcoded 5' primer and a J-beta primer mix characterized a second PCR of about 7 to 12 cycles. TCRdb analysed the 5' RACE reads with MiXCR anew, one entry per CDR3 protein. The top ten clones hold roughly 26% of a sample with about 760,000 distinct CDR3 sequences, just over 55% of them seen once. Study observations and caveats: One million T cells yielded diversity estimates that were considered underestimates. The study lacked donor CMV status, which possibly confounded expanded clonotype changes.

Deletions cut 3 bases from V and 0 bases from J, with 16 bases between. This CDR3 region has 17 residues. Germline CDR1 LGHDT, CDR2 YNNKEL (reference sequence). The sequenced sample consisted of blood. The source is a middle-aged man in good health. The chain carries TRBV3-1 and TRBJ2-3; no clear D. CDR3 region: CASSHLIQRRSTDTQYF. The CDR3 DNA follows: TGTGCCAGCAGCCACCTGATACAAAGGCGTAGCACAGATACGCAGTATTTT.